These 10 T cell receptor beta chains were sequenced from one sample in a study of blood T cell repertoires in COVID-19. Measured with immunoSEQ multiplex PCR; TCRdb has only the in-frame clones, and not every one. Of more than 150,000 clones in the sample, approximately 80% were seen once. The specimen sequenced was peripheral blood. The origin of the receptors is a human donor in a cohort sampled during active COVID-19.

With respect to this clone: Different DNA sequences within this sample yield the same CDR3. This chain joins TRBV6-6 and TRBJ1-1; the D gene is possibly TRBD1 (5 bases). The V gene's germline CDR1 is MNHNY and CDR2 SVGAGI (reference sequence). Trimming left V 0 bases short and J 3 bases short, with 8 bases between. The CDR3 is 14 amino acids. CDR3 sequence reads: CASSYSEGDTEAFF. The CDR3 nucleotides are TGTGCCAGCAGTTACTCGGAAGGGGACACTGAAGCTTTCTTT.

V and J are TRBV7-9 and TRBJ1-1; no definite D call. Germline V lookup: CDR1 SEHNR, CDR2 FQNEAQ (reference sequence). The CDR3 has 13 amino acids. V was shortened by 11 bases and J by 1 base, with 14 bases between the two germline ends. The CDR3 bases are TGTGCCGGCAATACCCGGGGGAACACTGAAGCTTTCTTT. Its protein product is CAGNTRGNTEAFF.

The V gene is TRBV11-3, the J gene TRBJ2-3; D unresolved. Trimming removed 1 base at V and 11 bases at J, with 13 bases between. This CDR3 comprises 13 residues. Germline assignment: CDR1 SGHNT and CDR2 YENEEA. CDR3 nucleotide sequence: TGTGCCAGCAGCTTAGGTGGGCTCTATATGCAGTATTTT. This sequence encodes CASSLGGLYMQYF.

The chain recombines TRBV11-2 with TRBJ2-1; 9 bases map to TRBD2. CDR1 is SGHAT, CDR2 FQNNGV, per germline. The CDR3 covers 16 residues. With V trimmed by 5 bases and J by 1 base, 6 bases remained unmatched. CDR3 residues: CASSAGGGRSYNEQFF. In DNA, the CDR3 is TGTGCCAGCAGCGCGGGGGGGGGTAGATCCTACAATGAGCAGTTCTTC. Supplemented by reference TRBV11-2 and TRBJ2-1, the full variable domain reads EAGVAQSPRYKIIEKRQSVAFWCNPISGHATLYWYQQILGQGPKLLIQFQNNGVVDDSQLPKDRFSAERLKGVDSTLKIQPAKLEDSAVYLCASSAGGGRSYNEQFFGPGTRLTVL.

As DNA, the CDR3 is TGTGCCAGCAGCGGTGGACAGACAGTCACAGATACGCAGTATTTT. Translation gives CASSGGQTVTDTQYF. The chain uses TRBV9 and TRBJ2-3; D perhaps matches TRBD1 (6 bases). Germline V gene data show CDR1 as SGDLS and CDR2 as YYNGEE. This CDR3 is 15 amino acids long. The V end lost 3 bases, the J end lost 2 bases, and 13 bases lay between the germline ends.

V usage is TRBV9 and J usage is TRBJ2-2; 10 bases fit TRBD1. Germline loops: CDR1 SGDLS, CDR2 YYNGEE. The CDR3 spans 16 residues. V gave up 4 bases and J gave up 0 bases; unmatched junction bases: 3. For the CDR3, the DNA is TGTGCCAGCAGCACTGGGACAGGGGCGAACACCGGGGAGCTGTTTTTT. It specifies CASSTGTGANTGELFF.

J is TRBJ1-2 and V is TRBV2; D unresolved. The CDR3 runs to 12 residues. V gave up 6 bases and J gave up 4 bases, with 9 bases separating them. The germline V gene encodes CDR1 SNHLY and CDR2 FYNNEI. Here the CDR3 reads CASRTEPYGYTF. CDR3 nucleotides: TGTGCCAGCAGGACTGAGCCCTATGGCTACACCTTC. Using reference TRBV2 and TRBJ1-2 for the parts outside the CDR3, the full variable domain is EPEVTQTPSHQVTQMGQEVILRCVPISNHLYFYWYRQILGQKVEFLVSFYNNEISEKSEIFDDQFSVERPDGSNFTLKIRSTKLEDSAMYFCASRTEPYGYTFGSGTRLTVV.

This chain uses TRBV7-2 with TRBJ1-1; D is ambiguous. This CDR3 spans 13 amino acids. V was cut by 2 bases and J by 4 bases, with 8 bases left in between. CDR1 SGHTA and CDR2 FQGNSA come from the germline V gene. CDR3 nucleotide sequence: TGTGCCAGCAGCTTATCGGTGGTCACTGAAGCTTTCTTT. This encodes CASSLSVVTEAFF. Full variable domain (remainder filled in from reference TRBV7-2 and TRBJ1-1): GAGVSQSPSNKVTEKGKDVELRCDPISGHTALYWYRQSLGQGLEFLIYFQGNSAPDKSGLPSDRFSAERTGGSVSTLTIQRTQQEDSAVYLCASSLSVVTEAFFGQGTRLTVV.

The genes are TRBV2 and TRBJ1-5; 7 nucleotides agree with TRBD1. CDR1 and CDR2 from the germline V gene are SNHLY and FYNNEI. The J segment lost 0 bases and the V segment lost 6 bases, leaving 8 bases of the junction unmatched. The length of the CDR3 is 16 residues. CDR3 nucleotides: TGTGCCAGCAGCTTACGACAGGGTCATAGCAATCAGCCCCAGCATTTT. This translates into CASSLRQGHSNQPQHF.

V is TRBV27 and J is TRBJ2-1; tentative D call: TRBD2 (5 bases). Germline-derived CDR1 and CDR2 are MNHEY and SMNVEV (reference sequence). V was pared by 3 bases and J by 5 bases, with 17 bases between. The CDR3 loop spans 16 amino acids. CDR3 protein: CASSLSDTPRDNEQFF. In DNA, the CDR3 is TGTGCCAGCAGTTTGTCCGATACCCCGAGGGACAATGAGCAGTTCTTC.